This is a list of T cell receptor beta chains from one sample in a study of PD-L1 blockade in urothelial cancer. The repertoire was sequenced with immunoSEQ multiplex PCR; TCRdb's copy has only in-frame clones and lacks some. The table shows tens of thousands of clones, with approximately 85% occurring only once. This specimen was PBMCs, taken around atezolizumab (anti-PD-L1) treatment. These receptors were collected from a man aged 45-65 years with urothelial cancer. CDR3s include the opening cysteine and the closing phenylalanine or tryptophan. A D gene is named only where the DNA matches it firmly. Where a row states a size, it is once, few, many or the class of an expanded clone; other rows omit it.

TGCGCCAGCAGCCAAGTGAGCAATTCCTACGAGCAGTACTTC | CASSQVSNSYEQYF | TRBJ2-7 | TRBV4-1 | NA | NA
TGTGCCAGCAGCCGGGACAGGACTACAACTAATGAAAAACTGTTTTTT | CASSRDRTTTNEKLFF | TRBJ1-4 | TRBV14 | TRBD1 | NA
TGTGCCAGCAGCTTTCTAGCGGGGGGGTACACCGGGGAGCTGTTTTTT | CASSFLAGGYTGELFF | TRBJ2-2 | TRBV5-6 | TRBD2 | few
TGCGCCAGCAGCCCAGGGGGGAATATTCAAGAGACCCAGTACTTC | CASSPGGNIQETQYF | TRBJ2-5 | TRBV4-3 | NA | NA
TGTGCCAGCAGCCCCGGGGGGCGGAACTCTGGAAACACCATATATTTT | CASSPGGRNSGNTIYF | TRBJ1-3 | TRBV9 | NA | NA
TGCGCCAGCAGTCATGAGGGACAGGGAAGCTCCTACGAGCAGTACTTC | CASSHEGQGSSYEQYF | TRBJ2-7 | TRBV23-1 | TRBD1 | NA
TGTGCCAGCAGCTCTGAGGCAGACCTGAACACTGAAGCTTTCTTT | CASSSEADLNTEAFF | TRBJ1-1 | TRBV5-6 | NA | once
TGTGCCAGCAGTGATTCTCGCGGGGGGGCGTACGAGCAGTACTTC | CASSDSRGGAYEQYF | TRBJ2-7 | TRBV6-1 | TRBD2 | NA
TGTGCCAGCAGCGGATTTCAATCCGCGATCAATTCAGATACGCAGTATTTT | CASSGFQSAINSDTQYF | TRBJ2-3 | TRBV9 | NA | NA
TGTGCCAGCAGTGGCAGGGGTGGGAATCAGCCCCAGCATTTT | CASSGRGGNQPQHF | TRBJ1-5 | TRBV2 | NA | once
TGTGCCAGCAGCCCCAGGAATGAGCAGTTCTTC | CASSPRNEQFF | TRBJ2-1 | TRBV28 | NA | NA
TGTGCCAGCTCACCAACCACCGCCGGTAGCAATCAGCCCCAGCATTTT | CASSPTTAGSNQPQHF | TRBJ1-5 | TRBV18 | NA | NA
TGTGCCAGCAGTGAAGCGGTAAGGGCTAGCGGGTACGAGCAGTACTTC | CASSEAVRASGYEQYF | TRBJ2-7 | TRBV6-1 | TRBD2 | few
TGTGCCAGCAGCTTAGCGCGGGTTAGCGGGGATTACGAGCAGTACTTC | CASSLARVSGDYEQYF | TRBJ2-7 | TRBV7-2 | TRBD2 | NA
TGTGCCAGCAGCTGGGTACAGGGGGGCAATCAGCCCCAGCATTTT | CASSWVQGGNQPQHF | TRBJ1-5 | TRBV6-6 | TRBD1 | NA
TGCGCCAGCAGCGCTAACCGGGACAGGGTACCCGAGCAGTACTTC | CASSANRDRVPEQYF | TRBJ2-7 | TRBV10-1 | TRBD1 | NA
TGCGCCAGCAGCCTCGGACAGGGGGCCCCCCAAGAGACCCAGTACTTC | CASSLGQGAPQETQYF | TRBJ2-5 | TRBV10-1 | TRBD1 | NA
TGTGCCTGCCCTAGGGGCAGGGGCTCATCCTTC | CACPRGRGSSF | TRBJ2-7 | TRBV30 | NA | NA
TGCGCCAGCAGCTTGGAGGTCGGCAGGGTTGGCTACACCTTC | CASSLEVGRVGYTF | TRBJ1-2 | TRBV5-1 | NA | NA
TGCGCCAGCAGCCTCAAATTAATCGGTCAGCCCCAGCATTTT | CASSLKLIGQPQHF | TRBJ1-5 | TRBV4-3 | NA | NA
TGTGCCAGCAGTTACTCGACGGACACCTCCGAGCAGTACTTC | CASSYSTDTSEQYF | TRBJ2-7 | TRBV6-5 | NA | NA
TGTGCCAGTAGCAGGACAGGGGGCGCAACCAAAAACATTCAGTACTTC | CASSRTGGATKNIQYF | TRBJ2-4 | TRBV19 | TRBD1 | NA
TGTGCCAGCAGTTATCTAGGGGGCGCCGGCACAGATACGCAGTATTTT | CASSYLGGAGTDTQYF | TRBJ2-3 | TRBV6-5 | TRBD1 | NA
TGCAGCGTCCGGGACAGCTCCTACGAGCAGTACTTC | CSVRDSSYEQYF | TRBJ2-7 | TRBV29-1 | TRBD1 | NA
TGTGCCAGCAGCTCGGACAGGCCGAGTCACGGCTACACCTTC | CASSSDRPSHGYTF | TRBJ1-2 | TRBV6-5 | TRBD1 | NA
TGCAGCGCCTCCCGGGAACATGGCTACACCTTC | CSASREHGYTF | TRBJ1-2 | TRBV29-1 | NA | NA
TGTGCCAGCAGCCTAGGGGTGCGCAAGACAGATACGCAGTATTTT | CASSLGVRKTDTQYF | TRBJ2-3 | TRBV5-6 | NA | NA
TGTGCCAGCGCTAGCGGGTACCAAGAGACCCAGTACTTC | CASASGYQETQYF | TRBJ2-5 | TRBV5-4 | TRBD2 | NA